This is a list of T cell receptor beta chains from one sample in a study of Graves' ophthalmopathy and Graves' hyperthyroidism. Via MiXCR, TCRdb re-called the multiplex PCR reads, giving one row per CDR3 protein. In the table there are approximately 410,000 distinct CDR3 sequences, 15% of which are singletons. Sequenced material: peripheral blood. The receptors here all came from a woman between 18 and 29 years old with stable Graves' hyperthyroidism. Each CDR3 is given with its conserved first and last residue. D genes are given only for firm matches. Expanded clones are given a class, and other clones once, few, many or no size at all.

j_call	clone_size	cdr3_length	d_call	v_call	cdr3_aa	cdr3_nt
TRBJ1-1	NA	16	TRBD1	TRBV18	CASSPDRVPANTEAFF	TGTGCCAGCTCACCGGACAGGGTCCCAGCGAACACTGAAGCTTTCTTT
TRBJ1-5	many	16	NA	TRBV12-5	CASGSTGHSKNQPQHF	TGTGCTAGTGGCTCCACAGGACATTCTAAAAATCAGCCCCAGCATTTT
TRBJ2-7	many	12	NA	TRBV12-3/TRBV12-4	CASSFGDYEQYF	TGTGCCAGCAGTTTTGGGGACTACGAGCAGTACTTC
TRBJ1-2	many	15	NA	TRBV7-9	CASSPPGAPNYGYTF	TGTGCCAGCAGCCCCCCGGGGGCCCCCAACTATGGCTACACCTTC
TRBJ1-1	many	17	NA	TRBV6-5	CASSYSRYRASNTEAFF	TGTGCCAGCAGTTACTCGCGTTACAGGGCCTCGAACACTGAAGCTTTCTTT
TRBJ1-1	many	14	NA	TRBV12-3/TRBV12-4	CASSQGGRNTEAFF	TGTGCCAGCAGCCAAGGGGGGCGAAACACTGAAGCTTTCTTT
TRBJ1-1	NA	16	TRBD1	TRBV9	CASSVVAGGGMTEAFF	TGTGCCAGCAGCGTAGTAGCAGGGGGAGGTATGACTGAAGCTTTCTTT
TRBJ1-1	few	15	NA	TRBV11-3	CASSSPTVRNTEAFF	TGTGCCAGCAGCTCTCCGACAGTAAGGAACACTGAAGCTTTCTTT
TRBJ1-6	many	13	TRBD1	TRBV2	CASKQGSDSPLHF	TGTGCCAGCAAACAGGGGTCGGATTCACCCCTCCACTTT
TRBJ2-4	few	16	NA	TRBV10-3	CAISESPGLAKNIQYF	TGTGCCATCAGTGAGTCTCCCGGGCTAGCCAAAAACATTCAGTACTTC
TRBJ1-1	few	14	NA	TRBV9	CASSVAPGATEAFF	TGTGCCAGCAGCGTAGCACCGGGCGCCACTGAAGCTTTCTTT
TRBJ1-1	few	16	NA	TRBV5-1	CASSPALRGENTEAFF	TGCGCCAGCAGCCCTGCCCTGCGAGGGGAGAACACTGAAGCTTTCTTT
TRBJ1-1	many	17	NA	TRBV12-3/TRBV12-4	CASSQVRQGFGRTEAFF	TGTGCCAGCAGCCAAGTGCGGCAGGGGTTTGGAAGGACTGAAGCTTTCTTT
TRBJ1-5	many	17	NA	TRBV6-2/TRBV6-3	CASTYRMDLTYNQPQHF	TGTGCCAGCACCTACAGGATGGACCTTACTTACAATCAGCCCCAGCATTTT
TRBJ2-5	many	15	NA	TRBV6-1	CATSPVGQSIGTQYF	TGTGCCACCAGCCCGGTGGGGCAGAGTATAGGGACCCAGTACTTC
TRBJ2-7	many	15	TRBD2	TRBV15	CATSFRLAGAYEQYF	TGTGCCACCAGCTTTCGACTAGCGGGGGCTTACGAGCAGTACTTC
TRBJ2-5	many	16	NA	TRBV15	CATSRDTGQPQETQYF	TGTGCCACCAGCAGAGATACTGGTCAGCCTCAAGAGACCCAGTACTTC
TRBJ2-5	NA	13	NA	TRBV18	CASSPGGPQTQYF	TGTGCCAGCTCACCCGGCGGGCCTCAGACCCAGTACTTC
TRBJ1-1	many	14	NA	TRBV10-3	CAISAGIRDTEAFF	TGTGCCATCAGTGCAGGGATTAGGGACACTGAAGCTTTCTTT
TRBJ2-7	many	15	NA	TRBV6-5	CASSYLPAGSYEQYF	TGTGCCAGCAGTTACTTACCGGCGGGCTCCTACGAGCAGTACTTC
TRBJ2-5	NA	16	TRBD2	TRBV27	CASSFYSGGPQETQYF	TGTGCCAGCAGTTTCTATAGCGGGGGGCCTCAAGAGACCCAGTACTTC
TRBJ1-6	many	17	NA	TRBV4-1	CASSHPPGRIYNSPLHF	TGCGCCAGCAGCCATCCACCTGGACGGATATATAATTCACCCCTCCACTTT
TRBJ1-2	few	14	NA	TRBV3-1	CASSPGGVSYGYTF	TGTGCCAGCAGCCCGGGTGGGGTTAGCTATGGCTACACCTTC
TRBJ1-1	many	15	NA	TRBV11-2	CASSLDPRGATEAFF	TGTGCCAGCAGCTTAGATCCCCGGGGCGCCACTGAAGCTTTCTTT
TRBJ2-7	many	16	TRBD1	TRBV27	CASSHPTGTGVYEQYF	TGTGCCAGCAGCCACCCAACCGGGACAGGGGTCTACGAGCAGTACTTC
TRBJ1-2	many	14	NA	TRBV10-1	CASTPSGSDYGYTF	TGCGCCAGCACCCCTTCTGGCTCTGACTATGGCTACACCTTC
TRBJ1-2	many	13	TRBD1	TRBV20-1	CSARVTGGLWHAF	TGCAGTGCCCGGGTGACAGGGGGTCTATGGCACGCCTTC
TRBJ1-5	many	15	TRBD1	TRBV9	CASSPSGTEARPQHF	TGTGCCAGCAGCCCCTCCGGGACAGAGGCCCGGCCCCAGCATTTT
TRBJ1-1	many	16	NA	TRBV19	CASSAIFAGNDTEAFF	TGTGCCAGTAGTGCCATTTTCGCCGGCAACGATACTGAAGCTTTCTTT
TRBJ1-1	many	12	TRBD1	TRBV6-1	CASSDPGQKAFF	TGTGCCAGCAGCGATCCGGGACAGAAAGCTTTCTTT
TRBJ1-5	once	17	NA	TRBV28	CASSPVKGQGGIWPQHF	TGTGCCAGCAGTCCCGTCAAGGGGCAGGGAGGCATATGGCCCCAGCATTTT
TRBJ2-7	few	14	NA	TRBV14	CASSQDAGSYEQYF	TGTGCCAGCAGCCAAGATGCTGGGTCCTACGAGCAGTACTTC
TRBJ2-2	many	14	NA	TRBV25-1	CASSLRSGTGELFF	TGTGCCAGCAGTTTGCGGTCGGGCACCGGGGAGCTGTTTTTT
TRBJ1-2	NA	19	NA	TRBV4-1	CASSQNPSGGRERVYGYTF	TGCGCCAGCAGCCAGAATCCTTCGGGGGGCAGGGAGAGGGTTTACGGCTACACCTTC
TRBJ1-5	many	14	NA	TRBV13	CASSYGAAEQPQHF	TGTGCCAGCAGCTACGGGGCCGCAGAGCAGCCCCAGCATTTT
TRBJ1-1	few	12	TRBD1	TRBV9	CASSPWTGGAFF	TGTGCCAGCAGCCCTTGGACAGGCGGGGCTTTCTTT
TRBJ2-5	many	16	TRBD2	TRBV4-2	CASSQDGLAGGETQYF	TGTGCCAGCAGCCAAGATGGACTAGCGGGGGGCGAGACCCAGTACTTC
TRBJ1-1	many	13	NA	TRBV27	CASRRQLNTEAFF	TGTGCCAGCAGAAGACAGTTGAACACTGAAGCTTTCTTT
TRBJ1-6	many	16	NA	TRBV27	CASSLRVGIIDSPLHF	TGTGCCAGCAGTTTACGGGTGGGCATCATTGATTCACCCCTCCACTTT
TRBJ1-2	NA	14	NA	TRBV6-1	CATGPRGLGGGYTF	TGTGCCACAGGCCCCAGAGGCCTCGGTGGTGGCTACACCTTC
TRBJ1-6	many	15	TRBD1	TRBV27	CASSFAEQGNSPLHF	TGTGCCAGCAGTTTTGCTGAACAGGGGAACTCACCCCTCCACTTT
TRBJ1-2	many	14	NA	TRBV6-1	CASSERGGLEGYTF	TGTGCCAGCAGTGAAAGGGGGGGACTGGAGGGCTACACCTTC
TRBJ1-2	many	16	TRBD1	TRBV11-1	CASSLPERTGLYGYTF	TGTGCCAGCAGCTTACCCGAGCGGACAGGGCTATATGGCTACACCTTC
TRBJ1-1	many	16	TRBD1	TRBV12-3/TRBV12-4	CASRGTGAPPNTEAFF	TGTGCCAGCAGGGGGACAGGGGCCCCGCCGAACACTGAAGCTTTCTTT
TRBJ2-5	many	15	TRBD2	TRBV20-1	CSASRLAGAIETQYF	TGCAGTGCTAGCAGACTAGCGGGGGCAATAGAGACCCAATACTTC
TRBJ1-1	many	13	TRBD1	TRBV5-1	CASRSSPGQEAFF	TGCGCCAGCAGATCCTCCCCGGGACAGGAAGCTTTCTTT
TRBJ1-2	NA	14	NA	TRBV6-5	CASSYQRTDQGYTF	TGTGCCAGCAGTTACCAAAGGACGGACCAGGGCTACACCTTC
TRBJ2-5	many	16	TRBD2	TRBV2	CASSEWLAGAKETQYF	TGTGCCAGCAGTGAATGGCTAGCGGGGGCAAAAGAGACCCAGTACTTC
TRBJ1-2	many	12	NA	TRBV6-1	CATGTPDNGYTF	TGTGCCACCGGGACACCCGATAATGGCTACACCTTC
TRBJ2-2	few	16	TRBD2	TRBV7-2	CASSLAGLAGGRELFF	TGTGCCAGCAGCTTAGCGGGACTAGCGGGGGGTCGGGAGCTGTTTTTT
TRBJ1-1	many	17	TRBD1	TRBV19	CASSSIVGRAGGTEAFF	TGTGCCAGTAGTAGTATTGTCGGCAGGGCAGGGGGCACTGAAGCTTTCTTT
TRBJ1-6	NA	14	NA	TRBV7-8	CASRNGGRYSPLHF	TGTGCCAGCAGGAATGGAGGGAGGTATTCACCCCTCCACTTT
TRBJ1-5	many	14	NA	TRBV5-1	CAYRGLLRNQPQHF	TGCGCCTATAGGGGCCTACTCAGGAATCAGCCCCAGCATTTT